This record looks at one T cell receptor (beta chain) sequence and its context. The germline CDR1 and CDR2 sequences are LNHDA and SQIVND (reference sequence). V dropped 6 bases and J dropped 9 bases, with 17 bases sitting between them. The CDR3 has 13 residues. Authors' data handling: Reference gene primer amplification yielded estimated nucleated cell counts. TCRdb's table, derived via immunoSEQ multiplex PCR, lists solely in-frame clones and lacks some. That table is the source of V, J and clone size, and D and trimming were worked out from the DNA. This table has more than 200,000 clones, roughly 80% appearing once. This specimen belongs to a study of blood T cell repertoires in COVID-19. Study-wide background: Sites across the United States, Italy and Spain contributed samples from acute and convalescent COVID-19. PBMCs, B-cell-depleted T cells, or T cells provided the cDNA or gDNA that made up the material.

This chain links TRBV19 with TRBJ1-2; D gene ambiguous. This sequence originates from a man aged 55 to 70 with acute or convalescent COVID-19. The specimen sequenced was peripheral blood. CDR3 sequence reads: CASRGVFPGSYTF. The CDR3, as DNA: TGTGCCAGTAGGGGAGTCTTTCCGGGAAGCTACACCTTC.